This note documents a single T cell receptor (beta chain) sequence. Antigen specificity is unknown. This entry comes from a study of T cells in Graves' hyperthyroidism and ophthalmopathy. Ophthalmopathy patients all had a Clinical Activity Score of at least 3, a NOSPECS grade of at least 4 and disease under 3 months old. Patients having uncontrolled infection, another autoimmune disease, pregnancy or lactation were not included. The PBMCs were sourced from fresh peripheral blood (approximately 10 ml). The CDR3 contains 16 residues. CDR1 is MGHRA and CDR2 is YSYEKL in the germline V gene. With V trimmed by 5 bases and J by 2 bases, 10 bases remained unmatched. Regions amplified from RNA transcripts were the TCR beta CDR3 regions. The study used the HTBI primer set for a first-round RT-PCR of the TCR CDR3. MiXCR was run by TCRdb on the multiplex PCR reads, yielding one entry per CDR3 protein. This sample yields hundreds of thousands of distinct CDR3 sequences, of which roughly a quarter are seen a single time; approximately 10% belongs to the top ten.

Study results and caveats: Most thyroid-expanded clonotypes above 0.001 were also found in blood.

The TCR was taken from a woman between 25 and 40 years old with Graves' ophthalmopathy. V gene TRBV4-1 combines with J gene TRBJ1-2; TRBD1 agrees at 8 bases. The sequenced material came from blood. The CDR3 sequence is CASSVPGQVRNYGYTF. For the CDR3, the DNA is TGCGCCAGCAGCGTCCCGGGACAGGTTCGAAACTATGGCTACACCTTC.